Shown below are 32 T cell receptor beta chains from a single sample sequenced in a study of technical replicates of blood from a handful of donors. Data came from immunoSEQ multiplex PCR; TCRdb stores just in-frame clones and leaves some out. The table has over 90,000 clones, 95% to 97% seen once. The sample taken for sequencing was T cells isolated from PBMCs. The receptors originated from a human donor in good health.

This clone was observed a single time. The genes are TRBV19 and TRBJ1-4, with D possibly TRBD1 on 5 matching bases. V was shortened by 5 bases and J by 6 bases, with 10 bases between the two germline ends. The CDR3 is 13 amino acids. Germline assignment: CDR1 LNHDA and CDR2 SQIVND (reference sequence). For the CDR3, the DNA is TGTGCCAGTAGTCAGTCCAGGGATGAAAAACTGTTTTTT. This codes for CASSQSRDEKLFF.

V is TRBV6-5 and J is TRBJ2-4; D is perhaps TRBD1 (6 bases). This CDR3 spans 16 amino acids. V lost 0 bases, J lost 9 bases, and 18 bases lay in between. Germline V gene lookup returns CDR1 MNHEY and CDR2 SVGAGI. The CDR3 reads CASSYSSGTKRVIQYF. DNA for the CDR3: TGTGCCAGCAGTTACTCCTCTGGGACAAAAAGAGTCATTCAGTACTTC.

The V and J genes are TRBV7-8 and TRBJ1-5; 8 nucleotides line up with TRBD1. The CDR3 length is 15 residues. The V segment lost 4 bases and the J segment 5 bases; nucleotides outside the gene matches: 7. Per germline, CDR1 SGHVS and CDR2 FQNEAQ. CDR3 in amino acids: CASSSRDRFYQPQHF. The CDR3 DNA follows: TGTGCCAGCAGCTCCCGGGACAGGTTTTATCAGCCCCAGCATTTT.

The rearrangement joins TRBV19 to TRBJ2-2; 8 bases match TRBD1. The CDR3 contains 14 residues. V lost 8 bases to trimming and J lost 1 base; unmatched junction nucleotides: 3. Germline lookup yields CDR1 LNHDA and CDR2 SQIVND (reference sequence). CDR3 bases: TGTGCCAGTTTCGACAGGGGGAACACCGGGGAGCTGTTTTTT. It encodes CASFDRGNTGELFF.

The chain links TRBV28 to TRBJ2-7, with D tentatively TRBD1 (5 bases). The germline CDR1 and CDR2 sequences are MDHEN and SYDVKM. Trimming cost V 5 bases and J 0 bases, with 8 bases left between them. This CDR3 comprises 13 residues. CDR3 in amino acids: CASSDSDSYEQYF. CDR3 DNA sequence: TGTGCCAGCAGTGACAGCGACTCCTACGAGCAGTACTTC.

The V and J genes are TRBV14 and TRBJ2-3, with 9 bases matching TRBD2. CDR3 length: 14 amino acids. V trimming: 1 base; J trimming: 8 bases; junction bases outside the gene matches: 4. The germline V gene encodes CDR1 SGHDN and CDR2 FVKESK. In nucleotides, the CDR3 is TGTGCCAGCAGCCAAGGGAAGACTAGCGGTACGCAGTATTTT. Its translation is CASSQGKTSGTQYF.

This chain links TRBV11-1 with TRBJ2-2; 10 bases are a match to TRBD1. CDR1 SGHAT and CDR2 FQDESV come from the germline V gene (reference sequence). The length of the CDR3 is 16 residues. The V gene end was trimmed by 0 bases and the J gene end by 5 bases; junction bases not matched to a gene: 3. CDR3 in DNA: TGTGCCAGCAGCTTAGCGGGGGACAGGGGAACCGGGGAGCTGTTTTTT. It specifies CASSLAGDRGTGELFF.

This clone was counted once. This chain uses TRBV9 with TRBJ2-5; the D is unclear. The CDR3 loop spans 17 amino acids. The V gene lost 0 bases and the J gene lost 5 bases, with 20 bases spanning the gap. Germline-derived CDR1 and CDR2 are SGDLS and YYNGEE. The CDR3 reads CASSVAGRYPSQETQYF. The CDR3 DNA reads as TGTGCCAGCAGCGTAGCTGGAAGATACCCTTCACAGGAGACCCAGTACTTC.

The chain joins TRBV5-1 to TRBJ1-4, with TRBD1 as a possible D gene (6 bases). The CDR3 extends over 15 amino acids. Trimming took off 0 bases at V and 7 bases at J, with 13 bases between the two ends. In germline, CDR1 is SGHRS, CDR2 YFSETQ. CDR3 sequence (DNA): TGCGCCAGCAGCTTGGGGGGGCAGGGCGCTGAAAAACTGTTTTTT. Its translation: CASSLGGQGAEKLFF.

The rearrangement links TRBV30 to TRBJ2-2; D gene ambiguous. There are 12 residues in the CDR3. Germline CDR1 reads GTSNPN; CDR2 reads SVGIG (reference sequence). Trimming left V 2 bases short and J 3 bases short, with 4 bases between. CDR3 loop: CAWSFYTGELFF. The CDR3 coding sequence is TGTGCCTGGAGTTTCTACACCGGGGAGCTGTTTTTT.

V gene TRBV28 combines with J gene TRBJ1-1; tentatively, D is TRBD1 (6 bases). CDR3 size: 14 residues. The V gene's germline CDR1 is MDHEN and CDR2 SYDVKM. V lost 5 bases and J lost 3, with 13 bases in between. The CDR3 sequence: CASSPWGGDTEAFF. Written as DNA, the CDR3 is TGTGCCAGCAGTCCCTGGGGGGGCGACACTGAAGCTTTCTTT. Variable domain in full (rest from reference TRBV28 and TRBJ1-1): DVKVTQSSRYLVKRTGEKVFLECVQDMDHENMFWYRQDPGLGLRLIYFSYDVKMKEKGDIPEGYSVSREKKERFSLILESASTNQTSMYLCASSPWGGDTEAFFGQGTRLTVV.

The V gene is TRBV11-2, the J gene TRBJ1-3, with D perhaps matching TRBD1 (5 bases). The CDR3 contains 16 residues. Trimming left V 5 bases short and J 0 bases short, with 14 bases between. CDR1 is SGHAT, CDR2 FQNNGV, per germline. CDR3 protein: CASSPDSTHSGNTIYF. The CDR3 region has the DNA TGTGCCAGCAGCCCAGACAGCACTCACTCTGGAAACACCATATATTTT.

The genes are TRBV19 and TRBJ1-1, with 8 positions matching TRBD1. Trimming cost V 9 bases and J 6 bases; bases outside gene matches: 6. The CDR3 totals 12 residues. From germline, CDR1 is LNHDA and CDR2 SQIVND (reference sequence). The CDR3 coding sequence is TGTGCCAGCCAGGACAGGGTGGCTGAAGCTTTCTTT. As protein: CASQDRVAEAFF.

Only one count was recorded for this clone. The CDR3 DNA sequence: TGTGCCAGCAGCTTTACAGGGGTCCACGAGCAGTACTTC. Amino acids: CASSFTGVHEQYF. The chain is built from TRBV7-2 and TRBJ2-7; 7 bases fit TRBD1. Trimming at V came to 3 bases and at J to 5 bases, leaving 4 bases not matched to a gene. The length of the CDR3 is 13 residues. Germline V gene data show CDR1 as SGHTA and CDR2 as FQGNSA.

The V gene is TRBV5-4, the J gene TRBJ2-1; 7 bases line up with TRBD1. CDR1 and CDR2 from the germline V gene are SGHNT and YYREEE (reference sequence). The CDR3 extends over 16 amino acids. Trimming at V came to 4 bases and at J to 5 bases, leaving 12 bases not matched to a gene. The CDR3, as DNA: TGTGCCAGCAGCATACGTACCGGGACAGAAGACAATGAGCAGTTCTTC. This translates into CASSIRTGTEDNEQFF.

This chain links TRBV30 with TRBJ2-1, with a tentative D call TRBD2 (6 bases). Trimming took off 4 bases at V and 4 bases at J, with 17 bases between the two ends. The CDR3 loop spans 15 amino acids. In germline, CDR1 is GTSNPN, CDR2 SVGIG (reference sequence). The CDR3 sequence is CAWTEGPSGYNEQFF. CDR3 bases: TGTGCCTGGACTGAAGGCCCCAGCGGGTACAATGAGCAGTTCTTC.

This sequence joins TRBV19 and TRBJ1-5; 8 bases align to TRBD1. V trimming: 7 bases; J trimming: 0 bases; junction bases outside the gene matches: 11. This CDR3 region has 17 residues. Germline assignment: CDR1 LNHDA and CDR2 SQIVND (reference sequence). The CDR3 loop reads CASTQGTGVVSNQPQHF. The CDR3, as DNA: TGTGCCAGTACTCAAGGGACAGGAGTAGTTAGCAATCAGCCCCAGCATTTT.

The chain combines TRBV7-9 with TRBJ1-3, with D possibly matching TRBD1 (5 bases). The ends were cut back, 1 base at V and 0 bases at J, with 13 bases in the middle. From germline, CDR1 is SEHNR and CDR2 FQNEAQ (reference sequence). The CDR3 consists of 17 residues. CDR3 DNA: TGTGCCAGCAGCTTAGGGGGCAACAGTAACTCTGGAAACACCATATATTTT. Residues: CASSLGGNSNSGNTIYF.

The chain recombines TRBV6-5 with TRBJ2-7, with D tentatively TRBD2 (6 bases). Germline lookup yields CDR1 MNHEY and CDR2 SVGAGI. The CDR3 contains 14 residues. With 6 bases removed from V and 4 bases from J, the gap between germline ends came to 16 bases. The CDR3 nucleotides read TGTGCCAGCAGGGATCGGGACTCCGGGTACGAGCAGTACTTC. It is translated as CASRDRDSGYEQYF.

V is TRBV5-5 and J is TRBJ2-2; TRBD2 matches 9 bases. CDR3 length: 16 amino acids. Looked up from germline, CDR1 is SGHKS and CDR2 is YYEKEE (reference sequence). V lost 2 bases to trimming and J lost 6 bases; unmatched junction nucleotides: 8. CDR3 coding DNA: TGTGCCAGCAGCTTTCGACTAGCGGAAAAGCCCGGGGAGCTGTTTTTT. Translated, it gives CASSFRLAEKPGELFF.

The V and J genes are TRBV6-1 and TRBJ1-2; D gene ambiguous. Germline-derived CDR1 and CDR2 are MNHNS and SASEGT. The CDR3 is made up of 13 amino acids. The V and J ends lost 2 bases and 4 bases respectively, with 8 bases between them. CDR3 loop: CASSERTVYGYTF. CDR3 nucleotide sequence: TGTGCCAGCAGTGAACGGACTGTCTATGGCTACACCTTC.

The rearrangement links TRBV10-3 to TRBJ2-3; D remains unclear. Germline-derived CDR1 and CDR2 are ENHRY and SYGVKD. This CDR3 is 16 amino acids long. V lost 2 bases and J 1 base, leaving 13 bases between the germline ends. CDR3 DNA sequence: TGTGCCATCAGTGAGGTCCCCACAACAGGCACAGATACGCAGTATTTT. This sequence encodes CAISEVPTTGTDTQYF.

This clone has just one count. CDR3 residues: CASSNGLAGPNEQFF. The CDR3 coding sequence is TGTGCCAGTAGTAACGGACTAGCGGGACCCAATGAGCAGTTCTTC. This rearrangement joins TRBV19 to TRBJ2-1; TRBD2 matches at 12 bases. CDR3 length: 15 residues. The germline V gene has CDR1 LNHDA and CDR2 SQIVND (reference sequence). V lost 4 bases and J lost 6; bases outside the gene matches: 4.

CDR3 nucleotides: TGTGCCAGCAGCCCATTCTCTAGCGGGGCGAAGGCTGAGCAGTTCTTC. This encodes CASSPFSSGAKAEQFF. V is TRBV7-2 and J is TRBJ2-1; TRBD2 matches at 9 bases. The CDR3 contains 16 residues. Germline assignment: CDR1 SGHTA and CDR2 FQGNSA. V lost 5 bases and J lost 9; bases outside the gene matches: 14.

DNA for the CDR3: TGTGCCAGCAGTTTATTTGGGGGACAGGGCAATCAGCCCCAGCATTTT. Its translation: CASSLFGGQGNQPQHF. The V call is TRBV28, the J call TRBJ1-5; TRBD1 aligns across 8 bases. The CDR3 runs to 16 residues. The V segment lost 1 base and the J segment 2 bases; nucleotides outside the gene matches: 4. Germline lookup yields CDR1 MDHEN and CDR2 SYDVKM.

The chain has TRBV9 and TRBJ2-7; TRBD2 is a possible D gene (6 bases). The germline gives CDR1 SGDLS, CDR2 YYNGEE. The CDR3 is 15 amino acids. V was trimmed by 4 bases and J by 3 bases, leaving 17 bases between them. CDR3 DNA: TGTGCCAGCAGCTCGGGCCCCGCGGGGAGCTACGAGCAGTACTTC. Residues: CASSSGPAGSYEQYF.

V usage is TRBV6-5 and J usage is TRBJ2-7, with D possibly matching TRBD2 (5 bases). CDR3 length: 11 amino acids. The V end lost 11 bases, the J end lost 2 bases, and 10 bases lay between the germline ends. From germline, CDR1 is MNHEY and CDR2 SVGAGI. The CDR3 nucleotides are TGTGCCGTTCGGGGTCCCTACGAGCAGTACTTC. Protein: CAVRGPYEQYF.

This chain joins TRBV11-1 and TRBJ2-7; 9 bases are a match to TRBD1. Germline V gives CDR1 SGHAT, CDR2 FQDESV (reference sequence). The length of the CDR3 is 15 residues. V was clipped by 5 bases and J by 4 bases; unmatched bases: 9. CDR3 nucleotides: TGTGCCAGCAGCCCCCGGGACAGGGCATTGTACGAGCAGTACTTC. Protein sequence: CASSPRDRALYEQYF.

The V and J genes are TRBV7-2 and TRBJ2-1; D gene ambiguous. V dropped 4 bases and J dropped 12 bases, with 10 bases sitting between them. From germline, CDR1 is SGHTA and CDR2 FQGNSA. The CDR3 length is 11 residues. In nucleotides, the CDR3 is TGTGCCAGCAGCTCACCAGTGGTGCAGTTCTTC. Protein product: CASSSPVVQFF.

The V gene is TRBV19, the J gene TRBJ1-3; unclear D gene. CDR1 and CDR2 (germline): LNHDA, SQIVND (reference sequence). Trimming removed 4 bases at V and 0 bases at J, with 7 bases between. This CDR3 comprises 14 residues. Here the CDR3 reads CASSTFSSGNTIYF. CDR3 nucleotides: TGTGCCAGTAGTACCTTCAGCTCTGGAAACACCATATATTTT.

This clone was found once. The chain joins TRBV25-1 to TRBJ2-1; 12 bases line up with TRBD2. The CDR3 has 17 amino acids. CDR1 is MGHDK, CDR2 SYGVNS, per germline. Losses at the gene ends were 8 bases for V and 5 bases for J; bases not matched to a gene: 13. CDR3 in DNA: TGTGCCAGCCTCTCTAATTTCCCTAGCGGGAGGGACAATGAGCAGTTCTTC. Its protein product is CASLSNFPSGRDNEQFF.

The chain uses TRBV19 and TRBJ2-7; the match to TRBD1 covers 8 bases. Losses at the gene ends were 5 bases for V and 5 bases for J; bases not matched to a gene: 5. The germline gives CDR1 LNHDA, CDR2 SQIVND (reference sequence). The CDR3 runs 13 residues. The CDR3 loop reads CASSSGGWDEQYF. Here the CDR3 DNA reads TGTGCCAGTAGTTCAGGGGGCTGGGACGAGCAGTACTTC.